This record looks at one TCR beta chain sequence and its context. Its target is unknown. Germline assignment: CDR1 MNHNY and CDR2 SVGAGI (reference sequence). Trimming at V came to 7 bases and at J to 4 bases, leaving 15 bases not matched to a gene. CDR3 length: 17 residues. TCRdb re-called the reads with MiXCR, one entry per CDR3 protein. The table includes approximately 600,000 distinct CDR3 sequences, 40% detected once. This sample is part of a study of T cell repertoires in cytomegalovirus infection. Study in general: Based on public TCR beta signatures, there were indications of CMV infection and of a matching HLA type.

The J gene is TRBJ2-1, the V gene TRBV6-6, with TRBD2 matching over 8 bases. This clonotype was sampled from a human donor in good health (CMV status not recorded). Some clones in this sample may be carry-over from other donors' samples. The source was cultured PBMCs, collected from culture after CMV antigen stimulation. The CDR3 loop reads CASTPPGGSGAYNEQFF. DNA for the CDR3: TGTGCCAGCACCCCCCCTGGTGGTAGCGGGGCTTACAATGAGCAGTTCTTC.